The clone carrying this T cell receptor (beta chain) was seen a handful of times. These data come from a study of OX40 agonist ivuxolimab in advanced cancers. Sequencing was performed with immunoSEQ multiplex PCR; in TCRdb, only in-frame clones are kept and a portion is missing. The table records 50,000 to 75,000 clones, approximately 85% of them present only once. CDR1 LGHNA and CDR2 YSLEER come from the germline V gene. This CDR3 is 14 amino acids long. The ends were cut back, 4 bases at V and 6 bases at J, with 12 bases in the middle. The sequence was obtained from an adult with an advanced solid tumor such as melanoma, head and neck, liver or kidney cancer. The specimen comprised CD4+ or CD8+ T cells sorted from blood, sampled in a trial of the OX40 agonist ivuxolimab. V gene TRBV4-3 combines with J gene TRBJ2-2; the D gene is possibly TRBD1 (6 bases). The CDR3 DNA follows: TGCGCCAGCAGCCGAATAACAGGGCCCGGGGAGCTGTTTTTT. This translates into CASSRITGPGELFF.